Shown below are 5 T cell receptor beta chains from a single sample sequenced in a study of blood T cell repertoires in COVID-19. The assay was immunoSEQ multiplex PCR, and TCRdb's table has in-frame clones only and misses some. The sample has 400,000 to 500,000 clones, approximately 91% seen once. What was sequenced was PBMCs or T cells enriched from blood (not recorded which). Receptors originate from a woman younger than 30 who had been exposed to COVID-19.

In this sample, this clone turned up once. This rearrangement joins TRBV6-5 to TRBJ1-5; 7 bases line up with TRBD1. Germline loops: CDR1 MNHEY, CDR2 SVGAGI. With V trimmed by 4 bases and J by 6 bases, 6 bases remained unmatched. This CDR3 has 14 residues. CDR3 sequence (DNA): TGTGCCAGCAGTTCAACAGGGGCAGGTCAGCCCCAGCATTTT. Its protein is CASSSTGAGQPQHF.

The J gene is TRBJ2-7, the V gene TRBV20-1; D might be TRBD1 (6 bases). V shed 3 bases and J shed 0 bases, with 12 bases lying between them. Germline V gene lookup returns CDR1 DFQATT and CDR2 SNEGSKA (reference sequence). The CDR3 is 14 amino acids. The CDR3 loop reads CSASPAQGSYEQYF. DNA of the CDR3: TGCAGTGCTAGTCCGGCACAGGGCTCCTACGAGCAGTACTTC.

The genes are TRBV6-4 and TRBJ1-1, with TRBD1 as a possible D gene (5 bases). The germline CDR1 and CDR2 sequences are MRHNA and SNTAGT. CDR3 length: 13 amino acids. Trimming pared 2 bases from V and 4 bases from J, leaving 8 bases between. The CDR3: CASSDDRVTEAFF. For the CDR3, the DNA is TGTGCCAGCAGTGACGACAGAGTCACTGAAGCTTTCTTT.

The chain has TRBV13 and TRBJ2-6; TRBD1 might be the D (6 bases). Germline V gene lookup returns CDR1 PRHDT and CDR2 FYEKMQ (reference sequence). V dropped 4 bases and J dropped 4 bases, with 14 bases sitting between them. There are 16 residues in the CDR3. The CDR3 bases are TGTGCCAGCAGCTCCGAACCAGGGACAGGGGCCAACGTCCTGACTTTC. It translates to CASSSEPGTGANVLTF.

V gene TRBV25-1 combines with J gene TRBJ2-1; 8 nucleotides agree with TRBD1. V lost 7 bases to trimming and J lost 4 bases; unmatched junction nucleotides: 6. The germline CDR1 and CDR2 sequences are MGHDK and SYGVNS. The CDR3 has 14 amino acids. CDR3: CASKPGQGYNEQFF. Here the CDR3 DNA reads TGTGCCAGCAAACCAGGACAGGGTTACAATGAGCAGTTCTTC.